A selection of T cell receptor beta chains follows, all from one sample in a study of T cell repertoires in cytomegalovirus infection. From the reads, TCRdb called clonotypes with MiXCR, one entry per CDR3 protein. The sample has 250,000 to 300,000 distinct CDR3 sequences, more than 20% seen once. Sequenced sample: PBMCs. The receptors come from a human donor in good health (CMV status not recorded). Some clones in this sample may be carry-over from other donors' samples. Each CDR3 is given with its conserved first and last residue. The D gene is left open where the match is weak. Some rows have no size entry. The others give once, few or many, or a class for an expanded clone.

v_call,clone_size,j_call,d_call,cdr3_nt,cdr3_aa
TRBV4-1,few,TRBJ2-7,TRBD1,TGCGCCAGCAGCCAGACTCCGGGACAGGGGCCTTACGAGCAGTACTTC,CASSQTPGQGPYEQYF
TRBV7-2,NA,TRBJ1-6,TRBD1,TGTGCCAGCAGCTCCTTGACAGGGGCAGGCTCACCCCTCCACTTT,CASSSLTGAGSPLHF
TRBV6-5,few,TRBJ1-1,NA,TGTGCCAGCAAGGGTTATAACACTGAAGCTTTCTTT,CASKGYNTEAFF
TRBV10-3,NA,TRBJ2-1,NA,TGTGCCATCAGTGAAATGGGCTCCTACAATGAGCAGTTCTTC,CAISEMGSYNEQFF
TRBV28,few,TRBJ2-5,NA,TGTGCCAGCAATTTCGGACAGCCCGAAGAGACCCAGTACTTC,CASNFGQPEETQYF
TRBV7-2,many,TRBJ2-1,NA,TGTGCCAGCAGCACGGGACCTGGGCAAAACAATGAGCAGTTCTTC,CASSTGPGQNNEQFF
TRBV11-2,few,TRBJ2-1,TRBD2,TGTGCCAGCAGCTTACTAGCGGGGGGGAGAAATGAGCAGTTCTTC,CASSLLAGGRNEQFF
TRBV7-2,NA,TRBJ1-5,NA,TGTGCCAGCAGAAAATTGGGATTCAATCAGCCCCAGCATTTT,CASRKLGFNQPQHF
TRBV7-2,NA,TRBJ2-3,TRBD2,TGTGCCAGCAGCGCCCCGATTAGCGGGACACGAGGAGATACGCAGTATTTT,CASSAPISGTRGDTQYF
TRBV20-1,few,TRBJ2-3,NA,TGCAGTGCTAGAGGCCGACTAGAGGCCGCAGATACGCAGTATTTT,CSARGRLEAADTQYF
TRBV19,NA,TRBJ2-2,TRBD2,TGTGCCAGTAGTATTGGACGTCGGGGGGGCGGGACCGGGGAGCTGTTTTTT,CASSIGRRGGGTGELFF
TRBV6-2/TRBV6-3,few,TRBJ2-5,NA,TGTGCCAGCACCATGGGGGCTCATGAGACCCAGTACTTC,CASTMGAHETQYF
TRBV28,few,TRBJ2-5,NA,TGTGCCAGCAGTGGAAGGGGGAGTAGACAAGAGACCCAGTACTTC,CASSGRGSRQETQYF
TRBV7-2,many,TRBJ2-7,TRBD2,TGTGCCAGCAGCCTTACCGGGATAGCGGGGGGCTCCTACGAGCAGTACTTC,CASSLTGIAGGSYEQYF